A selection of T cell receptor beta chains follows, all from one sample in a study of blood T cell repertoires in COVID-19. The table came from immunoSEQ multiplex PCR; TCRdb's copy has only in-frame clones and leaves some out. The sample lists approximately 300,000 clones; 90% were seen once. Sequences were obtained from peripheral blood. The origin of the receptors is a woman between 40 and 55 years old with COVID-19, enrolled during active disease. CDR3s include the opening cysteine and the closing phenylalanine or tryptophan. The order of the fields is clone size, J gene, D gene, V gene, CDR3 DNA, CDR3 protein. D genes are given only for firm matches. The listing skips clone size in some rows; elsewhere it reads once, few, many or a size class.

- | TRBJ2-1 | - | TRBV9 | TGTGCCAGCAGCCCCCACTCCTACAATGAGCAGTTCTTC | CASSPHSYNEQFF
- | TRBJ2-1 | - | TRBV24-1 | TGTGCCACCAGTGATTTTCAGGGGGGCTACAATGAGCAGTTCTTC | CATSDFQGGYNEQFF
- | TRBJ1-1 | - | TRBV5-1 | TGCGCCAGCAGCGGCGACAGGAACACTGAAGCTTTCTTT | CASSGDRNTEAFF
- | TRBJ2-5 | TRBD2 | TRBV28 | TGTGCCAGCAGATGGGGGAGGGTAGGGGAGACCCAGTACTTC | CASRWGRVGETQYF
- | TRBJ2-1 | TRBD2 | TRBV9 | TGTGCCAGCAGCCCAAGCGGACTAGCGGGAGAGCAGCAGTTCTTC | CASSPSGLAGEQQFF
once | TRBJ1-1 | - | TRBV7-2 | TGTGCCAGCAGCTTCGCCGGGACATTAACTGAAGCTTTCTTT | CASSFAGTLTEAFF
many | TRBJ2-7 | TRBD1 | TRBV27 | TGTGCCAGCAGTTGGACAGGGTACGAGCAGTACTTC | CASSWTGYEQYF
- | TRBJ1-1 | - | TRBV11-1 | TGTGCCAGCAGCGTCCTCAGGGGCCCCCTGGCCGAAGCTTTCTTT | CASSVLRGPLAEAFF
- | TRBJ1-2 | - | TRBV27 | TGTGCCAGCAGTTCGCCAGGGGCAGGCGGCTACACCTTC | CASSSPGAGGYTF
- | TRBJ1-1 | TRBD1 | TRBV2 | TGTGCCAGCAGTGAAAGGGACAGGGGCTTTGGGAGGGAAGCTTTCTTT | CASSERDRGFGREAFF
- | TRBJ1-4 | - | TRBV5-1 | TGCGCCAGCAGCTACAAAGGAGCTAATGAAAAACTGTTTTTT | CASSYKGANEKLFF
- | TRBJ1-3 | - | TRBV7-2 | TGTGCCAGCAGCTCGGGAGGGGCGTCTGGAAACACCATATATTTT | CASSSGGASGNTIYF
- | TRBJ1-1 | - | TRBV29-1 | TGCAGCGTTACGGGGAGCACTGAAGCTTTCTTT | CSVTGSTEAFF
once | TRBJ2-5 | TRBD1 | TRBV18 | TGTGCCAGCTCACCGGGACAGGGCTCATGGGTCGAGACCCAGTACTTC | CASSPGQGSWVETQYF
- | TRBJ2-1 | - | TRBV12-5 | TGTGCTAGTGGCTTTATCGTCTACTATGGTGAGCAGTTCTTC | CASGFIVYYGEQFF
once | TRBJ1-1 | - | TRBV7-2 | TGTGCCAGCCGACGGAGCTTGAACACTGAAGCTTTCTTT | CASRRSLNTEAFF
- | TRBJ1-5 | - | TRBV2 | TGTGCCAGCAGTAGTGGGGGGTCAGGGTCTCAGCCCCAGCATTTT | CASSSGGSGSQPQHF